This T cell receptor beta chain comes out of a study of blood T cell repertoires in COVID-19. The wider study: Sites across the United States, Italy and Spain contributed samples from acute and convalescent COVID-19. Nucleic acid was either cDNA or gDNA, and it came from T cells, B-cell-depleted T cells, or PBMCs.

Germline loops: CDR1 SGDLS, CDR2 YYNGEE. Trimming took 5 bases from V and 9 from J; bases not matched to a gene: 13. CDR3 size: 16 residues. Under the authors' procedure: From reference gene primer amplification, estimates of nucleated cell counts were derived. Produced via immunoSEQ multiplex PCR; TCRdb's table is partial and in-frame only. D and trimming come from the DNA, and the V and J calls and clone size come from that table. The sample has 98,000 or so clones; roughly 84% are singletons. The gene calls are TRBV9 and TRBJ2-1; 11 nucleotides line up with TRBD2. Sample: peripheral blood. The source is a man aged 60 to 75 with acute or convalescent COVID-19. CDR3 sequence (DNA): TGTGCCAGCAGGGAGAATAGCGGGGGGGCCGGGGCTGAGCAGTTCTTC. Translation gives CASRENSGGAGAEQFF.